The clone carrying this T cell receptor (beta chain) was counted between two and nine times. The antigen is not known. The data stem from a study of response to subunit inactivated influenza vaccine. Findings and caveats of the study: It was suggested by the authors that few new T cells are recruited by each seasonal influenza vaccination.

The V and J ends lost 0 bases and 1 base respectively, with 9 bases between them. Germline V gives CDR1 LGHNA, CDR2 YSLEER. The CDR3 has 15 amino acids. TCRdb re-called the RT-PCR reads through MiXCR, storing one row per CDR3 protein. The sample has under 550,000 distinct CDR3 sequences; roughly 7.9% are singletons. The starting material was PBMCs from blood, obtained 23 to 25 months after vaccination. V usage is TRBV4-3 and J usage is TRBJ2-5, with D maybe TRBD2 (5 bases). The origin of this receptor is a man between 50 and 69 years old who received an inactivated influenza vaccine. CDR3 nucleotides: TGCGCCAGCAGCCAAGATGTGAGGGCCCAAGAGACCCAGTACTTC. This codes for CASSQDVRAQETQYF.